The rows below give T cell receptor beta chains drawn from one sample of a study of blood T cell repertoires in COVID-19. Sequencing was performed with immunoSEQ multiplex PCR; in TCRdb, only in-frame clones are kept and a portion is missing. The table records 60,000 to 80,000 clones, 75% to 85% of them present only once. The specimen was peripheral blood. These receptors were collected from a man in his fifties or sixties with acute or convalescent COVID-19. The CDR3 runs from the conserved cysteine through the conserved F or W. Fields, in order: clone size, V gene, D gene, J gene, CDR3 DNA, CDR3 protein. D genes are given only for firm matches. Clone size appears in some rows only: once, few, many, or a class for an expanded clone.

few	TRBV11-2	TRBD1	TRBJ1-2	TGTGCCAGCAGCTTAGGCGCCACAGGGGGCTATGGCTACACCTTC	CASSLGATGGYGYTF
.	TRBV5-4	.	TRBJ2-1	TGTGCCAGCAGCTTTATTAGTGGTTACAATGAGCAGTTCTTC	CASSFISGYNEQFF
few	TRBV5-8	TRBD2	TRBJ2-3	TGTGCCAGCAGCTTTTCAGCGGGGGCCTCAGGGCATACGCAGTATTTT	CASSFSAGASGHTQYF
.	TRBV19	.	TRBJ1-5	TGTGCCAGTAGTATAGAGGACAGATCGAGCAATCAGCCCCAGCATTTT	CASSIEDRSSNQPQHF
.	TRBV18	TRBD2	TRBJ2-3	TGTGCCAGCTCACCAAGAAGCGGGGGGGCAGATACGCAGTATTTT	CASSPRSGGADTQYF
.	TRBV27	TRBD1	TRBJ1-4	TGTGCCAGCAGTTCCGGACAGGGGGGTGAAAAACTGTTTTTT	CASSSGQGGEKLFF
.	TRBV7-3	.	TRBJ1-6	TGTGCCAGCAGCCCCCGGAGAGATTCACCCCTCCACTTT	CASSPRRDSPLHF
.	TRBV29-1	TRBD1	TRBJ1-1	TGCAGCGTACGGGACAGAGATACTGAAGCTTTCTTT	CSVRDRDTEAFF
.	TRBV3-1/TRBV3-2	.	TRBJ2-7	TGTGCCAGCAGCCCCCCCTGGGGGAGGACCTACGAGCAGTACTTC	CASSPPWGRTYEQYF
.	TRBV5-1	.	TRBJ1-1	TGCGCCAGCAGCGTCATAGTGAACACTGAAGCTTTCTTT	CASSVIVNTEAFF
few	TRBV19	TRBD1	TRBJ1-5	TGTGCCAGTAGTACACATACCGGACAGGGGGAATATCGAAATCAGCCCCAGCATTTT	CASSTHTGQGEYRNQPQHF
.	TRBV6-5	.	TRBJ1-5	TGTGCCAGCAGCCTCGAACAGGGCCAGCCCCAGCATTTT	CASSLEQGQPQHF
.	TRBV11-3	TRBD1	TRBJ2-2	TGTGCCAGCAGCTTAAGGACAGGTGATACCGGGGAGCTGTTTTTT	CASSLRTGDTGELFF
.	TRBV24-1	TRBD1	TRBJ1-2	TGTGCCACCAGTGATAGGACAGGGGCGGCGAATGGCTACACCTTC	CATSDRTGAANGYTF
.	TRBV15	.	TRBJ1-4	TGTGCCACCAGCAGAGTCTCTAATGAAAAACTGTTTTTT	CATSRVSNEKLFF
.	TRBV11-3	.	TRBJ1-1	TGTGCCAGCAGCTTAGCGGGGGATCACACTGAAGCTTTCTTT	CASSLAGDHTEAFF
.	TRBV5-1	TRBD1	TRBJ1-2	TGCGCCAGCAGCCCACAGGGGGACTATGGCTACACCTTC	CASSPQGDYGYTF
.	TRBV30	.	TRBJ1-2	TGTGCCTGGAGGGGCGAAGGTCTGGTAACCTATGGCTACACCTTC	CAWRGEGLVTYGYTF
.	TRBV27	.	TRBJ1-2	TGTGCCAGCAGCCCGACGGACCGGACAGACTATGGCTACACCTTC	CASSPTDRTDYGYTF
once	TRBV18	.	TRBJ1-1	TGTGCCAGCTCACCACCGAACAGTGTGAACACTGAAGCTTTCTTT	CASSPPNSVNTEAFF
.	TRBV11-2	.	TRBJ2-1	TGTGCCAGCAGCACGGAGACAGGAGTCTGGCTTTACAATGAGCAGTTCTTC	CASSTETGVWLYNEQFF
.	TRBV11-2	.	TRBJ2-1	TGTGCCAGCAGCACCCGGACTGTGGGGGGATACAATGAGCAGTTCTTC	CASSTRTVGGYNEQFF
few	TRBV30	.	TRBJ2-3	TGTGCCTGTTCTAACCACCCTACAGATACGCAGTATTTT	CACSNHPTDTQYF
.	TRBV18	TRBD1	TRBJ1-1	TGTGCCAGCTCACAAACAGGGGTTAGAACTGAAGCTTTCTTT	CASSQTGVRTEAFF
.	TRBV9	TRBD2	TRBJ2-5	TGTGCCAGCAGCGCCCGACTAGCGGGGCTACAAGAGACCCAGTACTTC	CASSARLAGLQETQYF
large	TRBV25-1	.	TRBJ1-3	TGTGCCAGCCATACAGGTGGTGGAAACACCATATATTTT	CASHTGGGNTIYF
once	TRBV7-3	.	TRBJ2-2	TGTGCCAGCAGCCCTAATTTAATAACCGGGGAGCTGTTTTTT	CASSPNLITGELFF
.	TRBV30	.	TRBJ1-6	TGTGCCTGGAGCGTTTCTCGACAGTCAATCAATTCGGCACCCCTCCACTTT	CAWSVSRQSINSAPLHF
.	TRBV19	TRBD1	TRBJ1-2	TGTGCCAGTAGTTCGACAGGGACCTATGGCTACACCTTC	CASSSTGTYGYTF
.	TRBV18	TRBD1	TRBJ2-7	TGTGCCAGCTCACCTCCTGGGGACAGGGCCTCCTACGAGCAGTACTTC	CASSPPGDRASYEQYF
.	TRBV4-1	TRBD2	TRBJ2-5	TGCGCCAGCAGCCTCGGACTAGCCGGGGGGGAGACCCAGTACTTC	CASSLGLAGGETQYF
.	TRBV7-3	.	TRBJ1-1	TGTGCCAGCAGCTTAATGCCAGGCAACACTGAAGCTTTCTTT	CASSLMPGNTEAFF
once	TRBV7-8	.	TRBJ2-7	TGTGCCAGCAGCCTCGGTGTCGCGTACGAGCAGTACTTC	CASSLGVAYEQYF
.	TRBV6-5	.	TRBJ2-1	TGTGCCAGTAAGAGGGACAAGAGCTCCTACAATGAGCAGTTCTTC	CASKRDKSSYNEQFF
.	TRBV3-1/TRBV3-2	.	TRBJ2-2	TGTGCCAGCAGCCTCAGGGTGGGGACCGGGGAGCTGTTTTTT	CASSLRVGTGELFF
.	TRBV6-5	.	TRBJ2-1	TGTGCCAGCAGTTATCGGTGGGGGGAGGAGAATGAGCAGTTCTTC	CASSYRWGEENEQFF
.	TRBV10-3	.	TRBJ2-5	TGTGCCATCAGTCTTGCGGGCGACCAAGAGACCCAGTACTTC	CAISLAGDQETQYF
.	TRBV5-1	TRBD1	TRBJ2-3	TGCGCCAGCAGCAAACCAGGGACAGCTAGCACAGATACGCAGTATTTT	CASSKPGTASTDTQYF
.	TRBV19	TRBD2	TRBJ2-1	TGTGCCAGTAGTATAGAGACTAGCGGGGGGTTAGGATTTAATGAGCAGTTCTTC	CASSIETSGGLGFNEQFF
.	TRBV5-8	TRBD1	TRBJ2-3	TGTGCCAGTCAACAGGGGCTAGCCACAGATACGCAGTATTTT	CASQQGLATDTQYF
.	TRBV9	.	TRBJ2-2	TGTGCCAGCAGCGTAGCAGGGACCGGGGAGCTGTTTTTT	CASSVAGTGELFF
.	TRBV24-1	TRBD1	TRBJ2-2	TGTGCCACCAGTGAAGGGACAGGGTTCAACACCGGGGAGCTGTTTTTT	CATSEGTGFNTGELFF
.	TRBV19	TRBD2	TRBJ2-5	TGTGCCAGTAGTATGGGGAGACTAGCGGGGAACCAAGAGACCCAGTACTTC	CASSMGRLAGNQETQYF
.	TRBV10-1	.	TRBJ2-2	TGCGCCAGCCTCAGGGGACCGAACACCGGGGAGCTGTTTTTT	CASLRGPNTGELFF
once	TRBV11-3	TRBD2	TRBJ2-1	TGTGCCAGCAGCTTAGGGACGACTAGCGCCGATGAGCAGTTCTTC	CASSLGTTSADEQFF
.	TRBV7-9	.	TRBJ2-7	TGTGCCAGCAGCATCGGGACATCCACCTACGAGCAGTACTTC	CASSIGTSTYEQYF
few	TRBV29-1	.	TRBJ2-5	TGCAGCGTTGATCTAGCGTCAGAGACCCAGTACTTC	CSVDLASETQYF
.	TRBV7-3	TRBD2	TRBJ2-1	TGTGCCAGCAGCTTCTCTAGCGGGGGGTACAATGAGCAGTTCTTC	CASSFSSGGYNEQFF